The T cell receptor (beta chain) described here comes from a study of PD-L1 blockade in urothelial cancer. Germline V gene lookup returns CDR1 SGHAT and CDR2 FQNNGV. The CDR3 consists of 16 residues. After removal of 5 bases from V and 4 bases from J, the junction contained 11 bases not matched to a gene. Specified time point: pretreatment peripheral blood. Samples spanned pretreatment and treatment, with 1 to 8 time points per patient. Profiling relied on immunoSEQ multiplex PCR, and the TCRdb table lists in-frame clones only, not all of them. This sample has some 45,000 clones, with around 80% found just once.

The chain uses TRBV11-2 and TRBJ1-1, with 9 positions matching TRBD1. Here the sequenced sample was PBMCs, taken around atezolizumab (anti-PD-L1) treatment. The clonotype originates from a man aged 60 to 75 with urothelial cancer. The CDR3 sequence is CASSLRPGQGGTEAFF. CDR3 nucleotides: TGTGCCAGCAGCCTGAGGCCGGGACAGGGAGGCACTGAAGCTTTCTTT.